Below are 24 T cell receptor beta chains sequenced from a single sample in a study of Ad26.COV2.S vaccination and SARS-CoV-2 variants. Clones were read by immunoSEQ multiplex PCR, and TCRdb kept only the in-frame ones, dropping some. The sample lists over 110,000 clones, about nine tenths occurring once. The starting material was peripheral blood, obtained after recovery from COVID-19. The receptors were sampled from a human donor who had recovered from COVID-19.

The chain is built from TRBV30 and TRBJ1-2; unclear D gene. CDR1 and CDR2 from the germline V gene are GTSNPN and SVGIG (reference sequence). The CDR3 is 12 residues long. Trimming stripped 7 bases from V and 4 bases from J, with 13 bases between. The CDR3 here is CASGEGGYGYTF. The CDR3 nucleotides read TGTGCCTCGGGAGAGGGAGGCTATGGCTACACCTTC.

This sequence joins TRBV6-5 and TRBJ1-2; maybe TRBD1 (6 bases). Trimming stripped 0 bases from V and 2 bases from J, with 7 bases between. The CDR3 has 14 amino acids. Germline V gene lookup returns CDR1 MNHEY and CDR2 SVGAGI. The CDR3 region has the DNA TGTGCCAGCAGTTACTCAACAGGGAACTATGGCTACACCTTC. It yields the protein CASSYSTGNYGYTF.

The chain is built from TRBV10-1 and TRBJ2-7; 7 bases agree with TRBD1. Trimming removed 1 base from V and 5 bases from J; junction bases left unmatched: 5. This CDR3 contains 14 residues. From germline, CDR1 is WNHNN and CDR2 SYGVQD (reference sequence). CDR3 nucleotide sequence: TGCGCCAGCAGTGAGTTCGACAGGGACAACGAGCAGTACTTC. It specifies CASSEFDRDNEQYF.

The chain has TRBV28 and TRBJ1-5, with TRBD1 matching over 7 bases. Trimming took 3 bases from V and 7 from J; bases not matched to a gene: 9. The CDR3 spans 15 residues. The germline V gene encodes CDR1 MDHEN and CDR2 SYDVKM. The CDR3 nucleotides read TGTGCCAGCAGTTTTTCGACAGGGAGCGTACAGCCCCAGCATTTT. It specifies CASSFSTGSVQPQHF.

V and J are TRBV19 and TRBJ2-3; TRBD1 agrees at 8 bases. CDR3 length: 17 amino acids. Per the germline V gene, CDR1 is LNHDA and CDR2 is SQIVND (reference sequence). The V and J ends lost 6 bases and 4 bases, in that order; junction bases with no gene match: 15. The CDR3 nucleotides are TGTGCCAGTAGAACCCGCCCCGGGACAGGAGAGTCAGATACGCAGTATTTT. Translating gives CASRTRPGTGESDTQYF.

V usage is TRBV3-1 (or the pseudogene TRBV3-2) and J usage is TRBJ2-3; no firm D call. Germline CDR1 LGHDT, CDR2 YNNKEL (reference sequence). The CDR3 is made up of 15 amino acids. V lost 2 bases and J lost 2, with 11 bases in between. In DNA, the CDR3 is TGTGCCAGCAGCCAACCCCCCGGTCTCACAGATACGCAGTATTTT. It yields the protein CASSQPPGLTDTQYF.

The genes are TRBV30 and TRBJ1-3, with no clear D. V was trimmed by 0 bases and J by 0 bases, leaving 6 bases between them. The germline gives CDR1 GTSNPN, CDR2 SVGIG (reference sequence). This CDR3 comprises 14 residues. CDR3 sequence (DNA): TGTGCCTGGAGTGTAGAGAGCTCTGGAAACACCATATATTTT. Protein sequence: CAWSVESSGNTIYF.

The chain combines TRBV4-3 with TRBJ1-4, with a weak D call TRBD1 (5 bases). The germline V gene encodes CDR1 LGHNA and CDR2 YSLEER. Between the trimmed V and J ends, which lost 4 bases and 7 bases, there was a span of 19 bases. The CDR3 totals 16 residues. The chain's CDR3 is CASSRTFGGIGEKLFF. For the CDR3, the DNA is TGCGCCAGCAGCCGCACCTTTGGGGGAATAGGTGAAAAACTGTTTTTT.

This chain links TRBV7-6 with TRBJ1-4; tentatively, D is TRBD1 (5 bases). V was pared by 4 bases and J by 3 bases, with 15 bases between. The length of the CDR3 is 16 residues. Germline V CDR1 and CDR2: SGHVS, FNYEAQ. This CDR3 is CASSSPVGGANEKLFF. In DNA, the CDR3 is TGTGCCAGCAGCTCCCCGGTCGGGGGTGCTAATGAAAAACTGTTTTTT.

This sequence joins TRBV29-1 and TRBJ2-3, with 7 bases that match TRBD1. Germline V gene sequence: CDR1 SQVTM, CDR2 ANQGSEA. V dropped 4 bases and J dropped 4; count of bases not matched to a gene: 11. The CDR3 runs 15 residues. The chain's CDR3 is CSVGSTGDDPDTQYF. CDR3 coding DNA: TGCAGCGTTGGTAGTACAGGGGACGACCCAGATACGCAGTATTTT.

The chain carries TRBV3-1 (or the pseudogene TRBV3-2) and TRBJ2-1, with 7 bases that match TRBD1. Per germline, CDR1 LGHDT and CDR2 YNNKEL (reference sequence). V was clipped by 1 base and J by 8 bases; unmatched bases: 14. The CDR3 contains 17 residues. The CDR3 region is CASSQGPLTGSGYEQFF. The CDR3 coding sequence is TGTGCCAGCAGCCAAGGTCCCCTGACAGGGAGTGGGTATGAGCAGTTCTTC.

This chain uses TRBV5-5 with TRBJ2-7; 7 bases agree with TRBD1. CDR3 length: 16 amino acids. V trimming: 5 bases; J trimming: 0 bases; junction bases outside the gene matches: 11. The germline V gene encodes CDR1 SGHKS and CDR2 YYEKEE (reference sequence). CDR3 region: CASSSRTGTASYEQYF. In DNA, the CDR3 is TGTGCCAGCAGTAGTCGTACCGGGACAGCCTCCTACGAGCAGTACTTC.

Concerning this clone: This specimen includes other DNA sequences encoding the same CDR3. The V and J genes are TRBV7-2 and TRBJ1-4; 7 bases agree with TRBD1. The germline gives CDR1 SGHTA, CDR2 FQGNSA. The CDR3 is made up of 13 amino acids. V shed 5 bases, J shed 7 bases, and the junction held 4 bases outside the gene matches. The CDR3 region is CASSLGTAEKLFF. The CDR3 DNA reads TGTGCCAGCAGCCTTGGGACAGCTGAAAAACTGTTTTTT.

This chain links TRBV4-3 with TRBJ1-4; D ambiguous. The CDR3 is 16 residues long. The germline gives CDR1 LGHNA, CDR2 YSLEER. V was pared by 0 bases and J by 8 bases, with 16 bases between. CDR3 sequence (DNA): TGCGCCAGCAGCCAAGAGATCCCAGAGTATAAGGAAAAACTGTTTTTT. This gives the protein CASSQEIPEYKEKLFF.

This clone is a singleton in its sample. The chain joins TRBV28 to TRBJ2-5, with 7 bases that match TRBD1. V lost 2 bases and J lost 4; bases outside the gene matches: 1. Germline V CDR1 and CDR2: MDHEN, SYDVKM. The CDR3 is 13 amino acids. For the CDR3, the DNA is TGTGCCAGCAGTTTAAACAGGGGAGAGACCCAGTACTTC. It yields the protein CASSLNRGETQYF.

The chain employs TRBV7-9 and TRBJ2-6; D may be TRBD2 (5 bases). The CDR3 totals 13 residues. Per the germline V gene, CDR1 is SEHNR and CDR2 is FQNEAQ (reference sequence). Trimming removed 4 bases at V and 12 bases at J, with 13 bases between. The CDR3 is CASSSPSSGVLTF. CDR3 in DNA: TGTGCCAGCAGCTCACCTAGCAGTGGCGTCCTGACTTTC.

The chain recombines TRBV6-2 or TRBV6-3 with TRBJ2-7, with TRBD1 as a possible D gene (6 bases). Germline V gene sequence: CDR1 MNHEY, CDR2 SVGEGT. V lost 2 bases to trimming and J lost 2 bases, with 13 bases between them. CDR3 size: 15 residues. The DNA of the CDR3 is TGTGCCAGCAGTTACCCAGGGGCTTCAACCTACGAGCAGTACTTC. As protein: CASSYPGASTYEQYF.

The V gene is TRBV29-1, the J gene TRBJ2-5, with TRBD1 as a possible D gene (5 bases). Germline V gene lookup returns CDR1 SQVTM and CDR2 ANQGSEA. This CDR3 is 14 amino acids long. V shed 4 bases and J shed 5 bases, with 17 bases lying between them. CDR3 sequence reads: CSVVFASKGETQYF. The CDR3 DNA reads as TGCAGCGTTGTGTTTGCCTCAAAGGGGGAGACCCAGTACTTC. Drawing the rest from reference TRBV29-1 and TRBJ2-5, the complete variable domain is SAVISQKPSRDICQRGTSLTIQCQVDSQVTMMFWYRQQPGQSLTLIATANQGSEATYESGFVIDKFPISRPNLTFSTLTVSNMSPEDSSIYLCSVVFASKGETQYFGPGTRLLVL.

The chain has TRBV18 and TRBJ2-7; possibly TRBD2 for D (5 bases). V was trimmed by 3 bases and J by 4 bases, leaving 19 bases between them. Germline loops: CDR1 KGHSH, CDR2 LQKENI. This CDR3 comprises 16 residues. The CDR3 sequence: CASSPNAPRVGYEQYF. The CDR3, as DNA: TGTGCCAGCTCACCTAATGCCCCGCGGGTCGGATACGAGCAGTACTTC.

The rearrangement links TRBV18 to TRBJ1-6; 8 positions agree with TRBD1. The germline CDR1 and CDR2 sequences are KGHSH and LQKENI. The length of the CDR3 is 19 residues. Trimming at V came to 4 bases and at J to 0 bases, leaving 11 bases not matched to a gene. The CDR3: CASSHDRGGFGSYNSPLHF. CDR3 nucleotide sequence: TGTGCCAGCTCACACGACAGGGGTGGCTTCGGCTCCTATAATTCACCCCTCCACTTT.

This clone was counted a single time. The CDR3 bases are TGTGCCAGCAGACCACAGGGGGCTGGTTCACCCCTCCACTTT. Encoded protein: CASRPQGAGSPLHF. This chain links TRBV28 with TRBJ1-6; TRBD1 matches at 9 bases. V shed 6 bases, J shed 9 bases, and the junction held 6 bases outside the gene matches. This CDR3 is 14 amino acids long. CDR1 is MDHEN, CDR2 SYDVKM, per germline.

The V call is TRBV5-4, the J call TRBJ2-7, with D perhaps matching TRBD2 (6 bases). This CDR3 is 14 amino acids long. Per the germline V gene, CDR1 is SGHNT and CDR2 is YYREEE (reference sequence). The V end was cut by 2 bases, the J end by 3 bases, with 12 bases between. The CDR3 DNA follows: TGTGCCAGCAGCTTCCGTACGGGGGTCTACGAGCAGTACTTC. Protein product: CASSFRTGVYEQYF.

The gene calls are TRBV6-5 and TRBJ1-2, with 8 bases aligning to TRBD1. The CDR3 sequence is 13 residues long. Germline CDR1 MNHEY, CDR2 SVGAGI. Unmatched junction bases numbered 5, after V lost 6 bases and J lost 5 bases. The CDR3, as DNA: TGTGCCAGCAGATCAGGGGGCGCTTATGGCTACACCTTC. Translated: CASRSGGAYGYTF.

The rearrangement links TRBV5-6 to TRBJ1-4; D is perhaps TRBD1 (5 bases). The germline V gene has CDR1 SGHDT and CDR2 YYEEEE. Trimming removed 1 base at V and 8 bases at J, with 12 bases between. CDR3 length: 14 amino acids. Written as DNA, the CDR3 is TGTGCCAGCAGCTTGCCAGGGCTAGACGAAAAACTGTTTTTT. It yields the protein CASSLPGLDEKLFF.